These 30 T cell receptor beta chains originate from one sample sequenced in a study of cytomegalovirus exposure and HLA in healthy donors. Primers included in the PCR were 60 Vbeta and 13 Jbeta primers. Profiled with immunoSEQ multiplex PCR; TCRdb holds only in-frame clones, not every one. The sample carries about 31,000 clones, roughly 60% recorded once. Sequencing input: PBMCs. These receptors came from a man aged 45-65 years in good health and CMV-seropositive.

The chain links TRBV5-1 to TRBJ2-1; 7 nucleotides match TRBD1. This CDR3 has 16 amino acids. Germline V gives CDR1 SGHRS, CDR2 YFSETQ. V lost 2 bases, J lost 1 base, and 6 bases stayed unmatched. CDR3 amino acids: CASSFTGTASYNEQFF. The CDR3 DNA reads as TGCGCCAGCAGCTTCACCGGGACAGCATCCTACAATGAGCAGTTCTTC.

The chain recombines TRBV4-2 with TRBJ2-1; TRBD2 matches at 9 bases. The CDR3 totals 17 residues. CDR1 is LGHNA and CDR2 is YNFKEQ in the germline V gene. With V trimmed by 1 base and J by 4 bases, 8 bases remained unmatched. The CDR3 DNA reads TGTGCCAGCAGCCAAGTCGTCAGCGGGGGGCTGTACAATGAGCAGTTCTTC. Its translation is CASSQVVSGGLYNEQFF.

The rearrangement links TRBV2 to TRBJ1-1; D ambiguous. Trimming shortened V by 4 bases and J by 2 bases, and 8 bases separated the two germline ends. The CDR3 extends over 13 amino acids. CDR1 is SNHLY, CDR2 FYNNEI, per germline. The CDR3 sequence is CASSAEVNTEAFF. The CDR3 DNA is TGTGCCAGCAGTGCAGAGGTAAACACTGAAGCTTTCTTT.

V is TRBV6-5 and J is TRBJ1-1, with TRBD1 matching 9 bases. The CDR3 covers 13 residues. CDR1 and CDR2 (germline): MNHEY, SVGAGI. The V gene end was trimmed by 6 bases and the J gene end by 5 bases; junction bases not matched to a gene: 4. Written as DNA, the CDR3 is TGTGCCAGCAGCCACAGGGGGCTTACTGAAGCTTTCTTT. This encodes CASSHRGLTEAFF.

The chain links TRBV5-6 to TRBJ2-7; unclear D gene. Trimming removed 1 base at V and 3 bases at J, with 5 bases between. In germline, CDR1 is SGHDT, CDR2 YYEEEE. The CDR3 totals 12 residues. The CDR3 sequence: CASSLTDYEQYF. The CDR3 coding sequence is TGTGCCAGCAGCTTGACAGACTACGAGCAGTACTTC.

The CDR3 loop is CASSSGTGGSDGYTF. CDR3 in DNA: TGTGCCAGCAGCTCCGGGACAGGGGGTTCGGATGGCTACACCTTC. The chain recombines TRBV9 with TRBJ1-2, with 11 nucleotides matching TRBD1. This CDR3 comprises 15 residues. CDR1 is SGDLS, CDR2 YYNGEE, per germline. Unmatched junction bases numbered 8, after V lost 4 bases and J lost 6 bases.

The chain employs TRBV19 and TRBJ1-2; no firm D call. This CDR3 comprises 13 residues. CDR1 is LNHDA and CDR2 is SQIVND in the germline V gene (reference sequence). V was cut by 6 bases and J by 3 bases, with 11 bases left in between. CDR3 in DNA: TGTGCCAGTAGATCTACGGGGTACTATGGCTACACCTTC. It encodes CASRSTGYYGYTF.

This rearrangement joins TRBV5-1 to TRBJ2-7; D is ambiguous. There are 13 residues in the CDR3. V was shortened by 1 base and J by 3 bases, with 8 bases between the two germline ends. CDR1 and CDR2 from the germline V gene are SGHRS and YFSETQ. This chain's CDR3 is CASSLLRSYEQYF. DNA of the CDR3: TGCGCCAGCAGCTTGCTGAGAAGCTACGAGCAGTACTTC.

The rearrangement links TRBV19 to TRBJ2-7; the match to TRBD1 covers 8 bases. Germline assignment: CDR1 LNHDA and CDR2 SQIVND (reference sequence). The V segment lost 3 bases and the J segment 4 bases; nucleotides outside the gene matches: 5. The CDR3 runs to 14 residues. The CDR3 DNA reads TGTGCCAGTAGTATGGGCAGGGGGCTATACGAGCAGTACTTC. Protein sequence: CASSMGRGLYEQYF.

The chain uses TRBV23-1 and TRBJ2-3; D is possibly TRBD2 (5 bases). TRBV23-1 is an ORF, and what it does is uncertain. The V end lost 6 bases, the J end lost 3 bases, and 19 bases lay between the germline ends. CDR3 length: 16 residues. Here the CDR3 DNA reads TGCGCCAGCAGCCCTGGGCGAGAGTCGGGAACAGATACGCAGTATTTT. It is translated as CASSPGRESGTDTQYF.

The chain employs TRBV9 and TRBJ2-3; 7 bases fit TRBD2. CDR3 length: 16 residues. Germline V gives CDR1 SGDLS, CDR2 YYNGEE. The junction had 7 bases not matched to a gene; V was cut back by 0 bases and J by 3 bases. CDR3 region: CASSVAGRVVTDTQYF. CDR3 DNA: TGTGCCAGCAGCGTAGCTGGGAGGGTGGTGACAGATACGCAGTATTTT.

The gene calls are TRBV5-1 and TRBJ1-4; D is undetermined. Trimming pared 4 bases from V and 8 bases from J, leaving 15 bases between. The CDR3 consists of 14 residues. CDR1 and CDR2 (germline): SGHRS, YFSETQ. CDR3 loop: CASSGTGIMEKLFF. CDR3 in DNA: TGCGCCAGCAGCGGAACCGGGATTATGGAAAAACTGTTTTTT.

This clone is judged medium-sized. The V and J genes are TRBV11-2 and TRBJ2-2; D remains unclear. This CDR3 is 14 amino acids long. Trimming stripped 7 bases from V and 0 bases from J, with 9 bases between. Germline V gene lookup returns CDR1 SGHAT and CDR2 FQNNGV. The CDR3 is CASTSYANTGELFF. The CDR3 coding sequence is TGTGCCAGCACCAGTTACGCGAACACCGGGGAGCTGTTTTTT.

The CDR3 spells CASSLSGTRGNFYGYTF. For the CDR3, the DNA is TGCGCCAGCAGCCTGAGTGGTACGAGGGGGAATTTCTATGGCTACACCTTC. The chain recombines TRBV5-1 with TRBJ1-2; weak D call: TRBD1 (6 bases). Per the germline V gene, CDR1 is SGHRS and CDR2 is YFSETQ. The V gene lost 4 bases and the J gene lost 4 bases, with 23 bases spanning the gap. CDR3 length: 17 amino acids. The variable domain in full, with the rest retrieved from reference TRBV5-1 and TRBJ1-2, is KAGVTQTPRYLIKTRGQQVTLSCSPISGHRSVSWYQQTPGQGLQFLFEYFSETQRNKGNFPGRFSGRQFSNSRSEMNVSTLELGDSALYLCASSLSGTRGNFYGYTFGSGTRLTVV.

The rearrangement uses TRBV4-2 and TRBJ1-1; D gene ambiguous. There are 13 residues in the CDR3. Germline values: CDR1 LGHNA, CDR2 YNFKEQ. V was trimmed by 5 bases and J by 1 base, leaving 8 bases between them. The CDR3 region is CASSLRRNTEAFF. The CDR3 nucleotides are TGTGCCAGCAGCTTGAGGAGGAACACTGAAGCTTTCTTT.

The table lists this clone with a few counts. This chain joins TRBV6-1 and TRBJ2-6; unclear D gene. The V gene's germline CDR1 is MNHNS and CDR2 SASEGT. Trimming took 1 base from V and 0 from J, leaving 4 bases between them. The CDR3 contains 15 residues. CDR3 DNA: TGTGCCAGCAGTGAAGTAATCTCTGGGGCCAACGTCCTGACTTTC. Amino acid sequence: CASSEVISGANVLTF.

V and J are TRBV7-8 and TRBJ1-3; 8 bases line up with TRBD1. The trim removed 2 bases at V and 0 bases at J, leaving 6 bases unmatched. The CDR3 is 17 amino acids. The germline gives CDR1 SGHVS, CDR2 FQNEAQ. This CDR3 reads CASSLWGQVRSGNTIYF. The CDR3 region has the DNA TGTGCCAGCAGCTTATGGGGACAGGTCCGCTCTGGAAACACCATATATTTT. The full variable domain, its missing parts supplied by reference TRBV7-8 and TRBJ1-3, is GAGVSQSPRYKVAKRGQDVALRCDPISGHVSLFWYQQALGQGPEFLTYFQNEAQLDKSGLPSDRFFAERPEGSVSTLKIQRTQQEDSAVYLCASSLWGQVRSGNTIYFGEGSWLTVV.

The J gene is TRBJ2-7, the V gene TRBV4-2, with D maybe TRBD1 (6 bases). This CDR3 is 16 amino acids long. Trimming pared 0 bases from V and 2 bases from J, leaving 14 bases between. Germline assignment: CDR1 LGHNA and CDR2 YNFKEQ. This CDR3 reads CASSQESRQAPYEQYF. CDR3 in DNA: TGTGCCAGCAGCCAAGAGAGTCGACAGGCCCCCTACGAGCAGTACTTC.

In DNA, the CDR3 is TGTGCCAGCAGTTACGGTCCAGGGTTCTATTCACCCCTCCACTTT. This translates into CASSYGPGFYSPLHF. The chain uses TRBV6-5 and TRBJ1-6; D may be TRBD1 (5 bases). The germline V and J ends were trimmed by 2 bases and 8 bases, with 13 bases remaining between them. The CDR3 sequence is 15 residues long. Germline V gives CDR1 MNHEY, CDR2 SVGAGI.

The chain combines TRBV7-9 with TRBJ2-1, with 13 bases matching TRBD2. The CDR3 length is 16 residues. J lost 5 bases, V lost 5 bases, and 6 bases had no gene match. Germline CDR1 SEHNR, CDR2 FQNEAQ (reference sequence). The CDR3, as DNA: TGTGCCAGCAGCCTAGGACTAGCGGGAGCTCACAATGAGCAGTTCTTC. This gives the protein CASSLGLAGAHNEQFF. The full variable domain, completed using reference TRBV7-9 and TRBJ2-1, is DTGVSQNPRHKITKRGQNVTFRCDPISEHNRLYWYRQTLGQGPEFLTYFQNEAQLEKSRLLSDRFSAERPKGSFSTLEIQRTEQGDSAMYLCASSLGLAGAHNEQFFGPGTRLTVL.

This clone was detected only a few times. This chain links TRBV27 with TRBJ1-5; D gene uncertain. The CDR3 is 13 residues long. CDR1 MNHEY and CDR2 SMNVEV come from the germline V gene (reference sequence). The germline V and J ends were trimmed by 3 bases and 4 bases, with 7 bases remaining between them. The CDR3 DNA follows: TGTGCCAGCAGTTTTCGGCGGAATCAGCCCCAGCATTTT. Translation: CASSFRRNQPQHF.

The chain combines TRBV6-5 with TRBJ1-5; the D is unclear. This CDR3 comprises 12 residues. Germline-derived CDR1 and CDR2 are MNHEY and SVGAGI. The V end lost 4 bases, the J end lost 5 bases, and 6 bases lay between the germline ends. The chain's CDR3 is CASSFPYQPQHF. The CDR3 DNA reads as TGTGCCAGCAGTTTTCCCTATCAGCCCCAGCATTTT.

This clone was detected only a few times. V is TRBV7-2 and J is TRBJ1-2; possibly TRBD1 for D (5 bases). Trimming pared 4 bases from V and 8 bases from J, leaving 14 bases between. CDR1 is SGHTA, CDR2 FQGNSA, per germline. The CDR3 covers 13 residues. CDR3 coding DNA: TGTGCCAGCAGCTCGCCACAGGCTAGGGGCTACACCTTC. It specifies CASSSPQARGYTF.

This clone appeared once. The chain is built from TRBV28 and TRBJ2-1; perhaps TRBD2 as D (5 bases). V lost 9 bases to trimming and J lost 9 bases, with 18 bases between them. The CDR3 length is 13 residues. Germline CDR1 and CDR2: MDHEN and SYDVKM. The CDR3 is CASVPGKRIEQFF. The CDR3 DNA reads TGTGCCAGTGTTCCGGGAAAAAGGATTGAGCAGTTCTTC.

The genes are TRBV30 and TRBJ1-5; 9 nucleotides match TRBD1. After removal of 5 bases from V and 1 base from J, the junction contained 12 bases not matched to a gene. CDR1 and CDR2 (germline): GTSNPN, SVGIG (reference sequence). The CDR3 sequence is 17 residues long. CDR3 bases: TGTGCCTGGCCCCGGGACAGGGACGACTTAAGCAATCAGCCCCAGCATTTT. Protein product: CAWPRDRDDLSNQPQHF.

The chain uses TRBV6-5 and TRBJ1-3, with D unclear. V shed 0 bases and J shed 3 bases, with 12 bases lying between them. Germline V lookup: CDR1 MNHEY, CDR2 SVGAGI. This CDR3 contains 16 residues. CDR3 sequence (DNA): TGTGCCAGCAGTTACTCGGGAGGGCTTAGTGGAAACACCATATATTTT. Translated: CASSYSGGLSGNTIYF.

The rearrangement joins TRBV5-4 to TRBJ2-3, with TRBD1 as a possible D gene (7 bases). The CDR3 sequence is 15 residues long. V was clipped by 4 bases and J by 5 bases, with 17 bases between them. In germline, CDR1 is SGHNT, CDR2 YYREEE (reference sequence). The CDR3 DNA is TGTGCCAGCAGCCTAAGACAGGGAGGTGAAGATACGCAGTATTTT. It yields the protein CASSLRQGGEDTQYF.

This chain uses TRBV7-8 with TRBJ2-3; 7 bases agree with TRBD1. V gave up 5 bases and J gave up 10 bases; unmatched junction bases: 6. Germline V CDR1 and CDR2: SGHVS, FQNEAQ. CDR3 length equals 12 residues. The CDR3 DNA is TGTGCCAGCAGCCGAACAGGGGCGGCGCAGTATTTT. Translating gives CASSRTGAAQYF.

The V call is TRBV9, the J call TRBJ1-5; D is perhaps TRBD1 (6 bases). CDR3 size: 15 residues. Per the germline V gene, CDR1 is SGDLS and CDR2 is YYNGEE. The V and J ends lost 0 bases and 0 bases respectively, with 7 bases between them. In nucleotides, the CDR3 is TGTGCCAGCAGCGTAGAGGGGGATAGCAATCAGCCCCAGCATTTT. Translating gives CASSVEGDSNQPQHF.

This clone was detected a few times. The chain couples TRBV5-1 to TRBJ2-1, with D possibly matching TRBD2 (5 bases). This CDR3 is built from 14 residues. Germline assignment: CDR1 SGHRS and CDR2 YFSETQ. Trimming removed 3 bases at V and 6 bases at J, with 13 bases between. The CDR3 loop reads CASSSNRGTNEQFF. The CDR3 nucleotides are TGCGCCAGCAGCTCAAACCGGGGTACCAATGAGCAGTTCTTC.